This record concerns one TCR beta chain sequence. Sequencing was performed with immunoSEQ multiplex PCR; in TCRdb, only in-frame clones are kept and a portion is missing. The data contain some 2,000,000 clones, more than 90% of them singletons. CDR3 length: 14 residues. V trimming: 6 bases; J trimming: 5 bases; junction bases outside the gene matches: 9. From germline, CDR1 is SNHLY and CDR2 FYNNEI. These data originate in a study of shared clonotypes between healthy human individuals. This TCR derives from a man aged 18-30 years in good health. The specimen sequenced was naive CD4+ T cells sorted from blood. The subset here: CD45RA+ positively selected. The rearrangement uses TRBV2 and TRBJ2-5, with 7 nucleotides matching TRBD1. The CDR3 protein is CASRGTAGAETQYF. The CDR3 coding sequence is TGTGCCAGCAGGGGGACAGCTGGAGCGGAGACCCAGTACTTC. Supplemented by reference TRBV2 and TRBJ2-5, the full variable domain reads EPEVTQTPSHQVTQMGQEVILRCVPISNHLYFYWYRQILGQKVEFLVSFYNNEISEKSEIFDDQFSVERPDGSNFTLKIRSTKLEDSAMYFCASRGTAGAETQYFGPGTRLLVL.